This TCR beta chain was retrieved from a study of T cell clones after liver transplantation. Across the study: Immunosuppression withdrawal was tried within 2 years after liver transplantation in this trial.

With regard to this clone: The antigen remains undetermined.

Assay: immunoSEQ multiplex PCR; the TCRdb copy retains only in-frame clones and omits some. This table has about 45,000 clones, 85% to 90% appearing once. Findings of the study overall: Graft donor-reactive T cells possibly entered the graft instead of undergoing deletion.

Germline V CDR1 and CDR2: MDHEN, SYDVKM. This CDR3 is 11 amino acids long. V lost 5 bases, J lost 5 bases, and 7 bases lay in between. Source: CD4+ T cells from blood, taken 24 months after liver transplant. The chain couples TRBV28 to TRBJ2-7; D is unresolved. This TCR derives from a human patient who received a liver transplant. Some T cells here may be from the graft donor. The chain's CDR3 is CASSPMDEQYF. CDR3 coding DNA: TGTGCCAGCAGTCCCATGGACGAGCAGTACTTC.